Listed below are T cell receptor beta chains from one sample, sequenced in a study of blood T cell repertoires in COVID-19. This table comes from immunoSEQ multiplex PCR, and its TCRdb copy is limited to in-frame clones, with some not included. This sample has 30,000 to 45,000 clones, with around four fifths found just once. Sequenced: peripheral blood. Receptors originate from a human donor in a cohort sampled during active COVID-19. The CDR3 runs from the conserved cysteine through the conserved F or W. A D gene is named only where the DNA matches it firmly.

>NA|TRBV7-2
CASSLGPGMDSPLHF
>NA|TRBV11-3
CASSSRFGELFF
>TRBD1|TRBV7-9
CASSVDRGHSSYEQYF
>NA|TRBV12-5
CASGLSDRTTFF
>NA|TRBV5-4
CASSLGPREQETQYF
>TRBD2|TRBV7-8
CASSSSGGAHTQYF
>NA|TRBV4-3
CASSQEREKNISGANVLTF
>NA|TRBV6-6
CASNPGHNSGNTIYF
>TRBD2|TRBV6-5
CASSTGSRGDEQFF
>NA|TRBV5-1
CASRNDRWFDEQYF
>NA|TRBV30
CAWSRDTSYEQYF
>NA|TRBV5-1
CASSSYRANTEAFF
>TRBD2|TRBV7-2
CASSFGTSPRETQYF
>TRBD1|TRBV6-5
CASSLHAGTGSYEQYF
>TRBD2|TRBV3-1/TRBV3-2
CASSQGLAGVYEQYF
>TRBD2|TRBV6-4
CASSATSGGADTQYF
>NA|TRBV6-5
CASSSVPGDEQYF
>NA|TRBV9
CASSVSTSTDTQYF
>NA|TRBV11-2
CASSPGTPGRLIEAFF
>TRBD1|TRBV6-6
CASTLNGQGGVEQYF
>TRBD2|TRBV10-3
CAISDGTSSPNEQFF
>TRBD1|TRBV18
CASSPLQGDSPLHF
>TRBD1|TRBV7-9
CASTRATGGENTIYF
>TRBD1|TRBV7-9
CASSLSYRGSYEQYF
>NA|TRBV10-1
CATTRRGGCREGPTEAFF
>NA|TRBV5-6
CASSWGLGLGYTF
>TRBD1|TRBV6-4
CASSEGQQQFF
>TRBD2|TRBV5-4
CASSLVAAGPTDTQYF
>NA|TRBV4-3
CASSQSGAYNSPLHF
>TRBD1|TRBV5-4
CASSLVSTGALSYNEQFF
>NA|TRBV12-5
CASGLYQPQHF
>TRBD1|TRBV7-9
CASSLEGTVRPEQYF
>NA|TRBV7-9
CASSFGQYNTEAFF
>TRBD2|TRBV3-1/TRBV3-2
CASSLSGGAGELFF
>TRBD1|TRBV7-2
CASSFMDREAFF
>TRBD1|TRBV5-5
CASWDRGTYEQYF
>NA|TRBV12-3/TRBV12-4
CASVRRQNYGYTF
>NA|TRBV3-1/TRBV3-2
CASSQLVNSPLHF
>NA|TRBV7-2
CASSFPQGVTDTQYF
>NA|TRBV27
CASSRTTGMVHQPQHF
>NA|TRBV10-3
CATGGATNEKLFF
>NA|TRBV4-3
CASSQGVGTDTQYF
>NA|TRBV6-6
CASSYSKGHGSPLHF
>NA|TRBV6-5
CASSYIMSRSDGYTF
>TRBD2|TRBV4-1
CASSQGRAGGNFTYEQYF
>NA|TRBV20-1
CSARDRGELFF
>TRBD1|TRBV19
CASSSDRGLYNEQFF
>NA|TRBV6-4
CASSAGVGNTIYF
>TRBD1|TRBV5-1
CASSLGTGVETQYF
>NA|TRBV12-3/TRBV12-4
CASSDGPRALHF
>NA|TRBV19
CASSIGTPTYGYTF
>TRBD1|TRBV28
CASSLGDRDTGELFF
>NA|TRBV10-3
CATQGTPGEQFF
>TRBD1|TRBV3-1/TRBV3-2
CASSRTSGTANYGYTF
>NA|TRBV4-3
CASSQDWGRGPPQHF